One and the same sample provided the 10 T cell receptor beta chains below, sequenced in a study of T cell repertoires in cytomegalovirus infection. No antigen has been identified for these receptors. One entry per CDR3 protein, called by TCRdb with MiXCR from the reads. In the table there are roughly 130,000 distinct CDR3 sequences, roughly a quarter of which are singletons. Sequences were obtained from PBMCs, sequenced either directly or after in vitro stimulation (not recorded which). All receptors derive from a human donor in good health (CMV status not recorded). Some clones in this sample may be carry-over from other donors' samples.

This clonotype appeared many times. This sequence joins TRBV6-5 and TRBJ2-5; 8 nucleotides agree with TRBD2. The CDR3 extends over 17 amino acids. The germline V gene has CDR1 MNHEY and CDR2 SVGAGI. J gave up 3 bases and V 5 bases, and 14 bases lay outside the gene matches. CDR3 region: CASSHDGRGRGEETQYF. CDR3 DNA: TGTGCCAGCAGTCACGACGGGAGGGGCAGGGGCGAAGAGACCCAGTACTTC.

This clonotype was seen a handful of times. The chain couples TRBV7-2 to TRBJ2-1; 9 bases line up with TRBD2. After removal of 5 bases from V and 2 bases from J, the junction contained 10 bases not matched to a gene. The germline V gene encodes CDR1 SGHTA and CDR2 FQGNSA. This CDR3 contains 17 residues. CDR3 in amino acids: CASSPSLAGETYNEQFF. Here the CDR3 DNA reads TGTGCCAGCAGCCCCAGTTTAGCGGGAGAAACCTACAATGAGCAGTTCTTC.

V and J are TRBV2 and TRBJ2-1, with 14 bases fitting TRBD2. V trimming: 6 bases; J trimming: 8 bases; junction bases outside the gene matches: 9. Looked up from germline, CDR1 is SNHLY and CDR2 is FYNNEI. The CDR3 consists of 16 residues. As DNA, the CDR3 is TGTGCCAGCAGCGGGCCGGGACTAGCGGGAGCCCATGAGCAGTTCTTC. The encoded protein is CASSGPGLAGAHEQFF.

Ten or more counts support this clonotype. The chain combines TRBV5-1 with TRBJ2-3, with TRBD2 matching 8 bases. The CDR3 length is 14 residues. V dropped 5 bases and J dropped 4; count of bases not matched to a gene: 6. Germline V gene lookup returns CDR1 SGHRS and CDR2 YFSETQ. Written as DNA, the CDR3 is TGCGCCAGCAGTTTTAGCGGGAACGCAGATACGCAGTATTTT. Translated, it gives CASSFSGNADTQYF.

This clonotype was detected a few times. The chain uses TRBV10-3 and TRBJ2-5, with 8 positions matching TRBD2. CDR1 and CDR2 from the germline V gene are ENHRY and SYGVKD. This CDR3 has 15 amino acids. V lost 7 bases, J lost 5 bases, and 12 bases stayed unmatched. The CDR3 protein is CAIKPASGYPETQYF. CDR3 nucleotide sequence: TGTGCCATCAAACCCGCTAGCGGGTACCCGGAGACCCAGTACTTC.

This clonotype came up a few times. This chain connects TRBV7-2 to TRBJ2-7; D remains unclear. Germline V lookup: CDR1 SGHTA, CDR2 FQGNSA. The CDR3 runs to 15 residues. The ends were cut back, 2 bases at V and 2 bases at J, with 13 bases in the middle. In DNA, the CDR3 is TGTGCCAGCAGCTTACGAACTCCTGGGACCTACGAGCAGTACTTC. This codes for CASSLRTPGTYEQYF.

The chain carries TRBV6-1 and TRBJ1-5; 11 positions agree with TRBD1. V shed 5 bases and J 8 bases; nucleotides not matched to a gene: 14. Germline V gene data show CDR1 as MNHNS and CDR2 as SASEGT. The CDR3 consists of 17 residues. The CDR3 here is CASSRNPDRGRWEPQHF. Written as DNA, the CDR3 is TGTGCCAGCAGTCGAAACCCGGACAGGGGGCGGTGGGAGCCCCAGCATTTT.

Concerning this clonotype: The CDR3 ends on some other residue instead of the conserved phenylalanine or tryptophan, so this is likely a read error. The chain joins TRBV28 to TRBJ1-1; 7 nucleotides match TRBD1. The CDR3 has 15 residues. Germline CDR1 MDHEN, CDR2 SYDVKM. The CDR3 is CASSSRDSAYTVAFL. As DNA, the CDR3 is TGTGCCAGCAGTTCCCGGGACAGTGCCTACACTGTAGCTTTCCTT.

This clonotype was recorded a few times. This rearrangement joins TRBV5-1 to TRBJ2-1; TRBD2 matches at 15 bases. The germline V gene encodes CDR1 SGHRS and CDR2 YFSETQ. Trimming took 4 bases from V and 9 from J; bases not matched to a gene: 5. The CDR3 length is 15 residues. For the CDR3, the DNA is TGCGCCAGCAGCCCGGGACTAGCGGGAGGTAGTGAGCAGTTCTTC. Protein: CASSPGLAGGSEQFF. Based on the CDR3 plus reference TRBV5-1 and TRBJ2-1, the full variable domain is KAGVTQTPRYLIKTRGQQVTLSCSPISGHRSVSWYQQTPGQGLQFLFEYFSETQRNKGNFPGRFSGRQFSNSRSEMNVSTLELGDSALYLCASSPGLAGGSEQFFGPGTRLTVL.

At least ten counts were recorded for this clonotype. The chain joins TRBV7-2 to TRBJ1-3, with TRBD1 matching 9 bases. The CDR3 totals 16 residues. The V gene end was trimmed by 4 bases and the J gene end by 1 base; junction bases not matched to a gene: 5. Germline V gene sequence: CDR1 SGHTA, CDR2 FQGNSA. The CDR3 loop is CASSSVGTGSGNTIYF. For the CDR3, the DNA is TGTGCCAGCAGCTCCGTAGGGACAGGGTCTGGAAACACCATATATTTT.